This TCR beta chain was documented in a study of cytomegalovirus exposure and HLA in healthy donors. The study ran its PCR with 60 Vbeta and 13 Jbeta primers. TCRdb's copy holds only in-frame clones and misses some; the assay was immunoSEQ multiplex PCR. Among about 270,000 clones listed, approximately 70% were seen once. This TCR derives from a female donor in good health and CMV-seronegative. The sample consisted of PBMCs.

As DNA, the CDR3 is TGCGCCAGCAGCTCACAACTAGGGAGGGAGACCCAGTACTTC. This gives the protein CASSSQLGRETQYF. The V gene is TRBV5-1, the J gene TRBJ2-5; tentative D call: TRBD2 (6 bases). The V and J ends lost 3 bases and 5 bases respectively, with 14 bases between them. CDR1 and CDR2 from the germline V gene are SGHRS and YFSETQ. The CDR3 length is 14 residues.